These 18 T cell receptor beta chains originate from one sample sequenced in a study of cytomegalovirus exposure and HLA in healthy donors. It was with 60 Vbeta and 13 Jbeta primers that the PCR ran. The assay was immunoSEQ multiplex PCR, and TCRdb's table has in-frame clones only and misses some. The repertoire holds 180,000 or so clones, with 70% to 90% as singletons. Sequencing was performed on PBMCs. These receptor sequences come from a man aged 18 to 30 in good health and CMV-seropositive.

This clone showed up just once. The V and J genes are TRBV9 and TRBJ1-5; D unclear. Germline CDR1 SGDLS, CDR2 YYNGEE. CDR3 size: 13 residues. With 3 bases removed from V and 2 bases from J, the gap between germline ends came to 6 bases. This CDR3 reads CASSDQGNQPQHF. In nucleotides, the CDR3 is TGTGCCAGCAGCGATCAGGGCAATCAGCCCCAGCATTTT.

This chain links TRBV28 with TRBJ1-2; D is uncertain. This CDR3 has 13 amino acids. Deletions cut 5 bases from V and 8 bases from J, with 15 bases between. Germline V lookup: CDR1 MDHEN, CDR2 SYDVKM. CDR3 residues: CASSALERRGYTF. For the CDR3, the DNA is TGTGCCAGCAGTGCCCTGGAGAGGCGCGGCTACACCTTC.

V is TRBV20-1 and J is TRBJ2-7; possibly TRBD2 for D (5 bases). V gave up 3 bases and J gave up 7 bases, with 10 bases separating them. Per germline, CDR1 DFQATT and CDR2 SNEGSKA (reference sequence). The CDR3 covers 11 residues. CDR3 bases: TGCAGTGCTAGTCGGGGTTCTGAGCAGTACTTC. This translates into CSASRGSEQYF.

J is TRBJ2-7 and V is TRBV5-6; weak D call: TRBD1 (6 bases). Per germline, CDR1 SGHDT and CDR2 YYEEEE. The V and J ends lost 0 bases and 0 bases respectively, with 7 bases between them. The CDR3 runs 14 residues. The CDR3 loop is CASSLGDNSYEQYF. The CDR3 DNA reads as TGTGCCAGCAGCTTGGGGGACAACTCCTACGAGCAGTACTTC.

The table lists this clone with a few counts. The chain combines TRBV19 with TRBJ1-4; a weak D match, TRBD1 (5 bases). Trimming left V 6 bases short and J 7 bases short, with 15 bases between. Germline V gene lookup returns CDR1 LNHDA and CDR2 SQIVND (reference sequence). This CDR3 region has 14 residues. The DNA of the CDR3 is TGTGCCAGTAGGACGGGGGGGAGCTCTGAAAAACTGTTTTTT. Amino acids: CASRTGGSSEKLFF.

This clone was detected once. This sequence joins TRBV7-8 and TRBJ2-5; 10 nucleotides match TRBD2. The CDR3 consists of 21 residues. Germline loops: CDR1 SGHVS, CDR2 FQNEAQ. V trimming: 3 bases; J trimming: 0 bases; junction bases outside the gene matches: 19. The CDR3 DNA is TGTGCCAGCAGCTTTCGACCACCAGGGACTAGCGTGGAGAGGTACCAAGAGACCCAGTACTTC. This codes for CASSFRPPGTSVERYQETQYF. The complete variable domain, with remaining parts taken from reference TRBV7-8 and TRBJ2-5, reads GAGVSQSPRYKVAKRGQDVALRCDPISGHVSLFWYQQALGQGPEFLTYFQNEAQLDKSGLPSDRFFAERPEGSVSTLKIQRTQQEDSAVYLCASSFRPPGTSVERYQETQYFGPGTRLLVL.

The chain is built from TRBV5-1 and TRBJ1-4; tentative D call: TRBD1 (6 bases). V was pared by 0 bases and J by 8 bases, with 11 bases between. The CDR3 has 14 amino acids. Germline CDR1 and CDR2: SGHRS and YFSETQ. CDR3 coding DNA: TGCGCCAGCAGCTTGGGGGGCCAGGGGGAAAAACTGTTTTTT. This sequence encodes CASSLGGQGEKLFF.

The CDR3 region has the DNA TGTGCCAGCAGCCCATGGACAGTCTTTTCACCCCTCCACTTT. Its translation is CASSPWTVFSPLHF. The J gene is TRBJ1-6, the V gene TRBV14; possibly TRBD1 for D (6 bases). Germline lookup yields CDR1 SGHDN and CDR2 FVKESK. CDR3 size: 14 residues. With 4 bases removed from V and 9 bases from J, the gap between germline ends came to 13 bases.

The chain combines TRBV6-6 with TRBJ1-1, with TRBD1 as a possible D gene (5 bases). Trimming cost V 2 bases and J 4 bases, with 17 bases left between them. Looked up from germline, CDR1 is MNHNY and CDR2 is SVGAGI (reference sequence). CDR3 length: 16 amino acids. The chain's CDR3 is CASSYPPEPRGTEAFF. CDR3 DNA: TGTGCCAGCAGTTACCCCCCCGAGCCTAGGGGCACTGAAGCTTTCTTT.

This sequence joins TRBV25-1 and TRBJ1-2; perhaps TRBD1 as D (6 bases). The germline V and J ends were trimmed by 5 bases and 6 bases, with 16 bases remaining between them. Germline V gene lookup returns CDR1 MGHDK and CDR2 SYGVNS. The CDR3 runs 14 residues. CDR3 bases: TGTGCCAGCAGTAACACAGGGACCCTCCATGGCTACACCTTC. Residues: CASSNTGTLHGYTF.

The chain couples TRBV6-4 to TRBJ2-3; TRBD1 matches 8 bases. J was trimmed by 3 bases and V by 4 bases; bases with no gene match: 0. Germline V gives CDR1 MRHNA, CDR2 SNTAGT. The CDR3 contains 13 residues. The CDR3 sequence: CASSGTGTDTQYF. In DNA form, the CDR3 reads TGTGCCAGCAGTGGGACAGGGACAGATACGCAGTATTTT.

The gene calls are TRBV6-5 and TRBJ2-1; a weak D match, TRBD1 (5 bases). Trimming removed 2 bases from V and 4 bases from J, with 9 bases in between. Germline CDR1 reads MNHEY; CDR2 reads SVGAGI. The CDR3 extends over 14 amino acids. CDR3 sequence reads: CASSYAQDYNEQFF. For the CDR3, the DNA is TGTGCCAGCAGTTACGCACAGGATTACAATGAGCAGTTCTTC.

The chain recombines TRBV19 with TRBJ2-5, with D possibly being TRBD2 (6 bases). V was trimmed by 2 bases and J by 4 bases, leaving 14 bases between them. The CDR3 is 15 amino acids. CDR1 is LNHDA and CDR2 is SQIVND in the germline V gene (reference sequence). The CDR3 coding sequence is TGTGCCAGTAGTATAATCCCCGGGGGAACAGAGACCCAGTACTTC. Translated, it gives CASSIIPGGTETQYF. Looking up the rest from reference TRBV19 and TRBJ2-5 gives the full variable domain: DGGITQSPKYLFRKEGQNVTLSCEQNLNHDAMYWYRQDPGQGLRLIYYSQIVNDFQKGDIAEGYSVSREKKESFPLTVTSAQKNPTAFYLCASSIIPGGTETQYFGPGTRLLVL.

V gene TRBV2 combines with J gene TRBJ2-7, with TRBD2 identical over 7 bases. Germline values: CDR1 SNHLY, CDR2 FYNNEI. Trimming cost V 7 bases and J 5 bases; bases outside gene matches: 11. The CDR3 length is 14 residues. The CDR3 loop reads CASTISAGNDEQYF. CDR3 DNA: TGTGCCAGCACTATTTCAGCGGGGAACGACGAGCAGTACTTC.

This clone was detected a few times. The chain is built from TRBV10-3 and TRBJ1-1; D possibly corresponds to TRBD1 (5 bases). Trimming stripped 5 bases from V and 11 bases from J, with 21 bases between. Germline values: CDR1 ENHRY, CDR2 SYGVKD. This CDR3 contains 14 residues. The CDR3 region is CAISLYDSPQQAFF. The CDR3 DNA follows: TGTGCCATCAGTTTATACGACAGTCCTCAGCAGGCTTTCTTT.

This clone was counted once. V gene TRBV5-1 combines with J gene TRBJ2-2, with 7 positions matching TRBD1. Germline assignment: CDR1 SGHRS and CDR2 YFSETQ. The CDR3 runs 16 residues. After removal of 3 bases from V and 4 bases from J, the junction contained 9 bases not matched to a gene. CDR3 region: CASSSTGVGSTGELFF. Here the CDR3 DNA reads TGCGCCAGCAGCTCAACAGGGGTTGGGAGCACCGGGGAGCTGTTTTTT.

This clone occurred once. The chain is built from TRBV5-1 and TRBJ1-2; a weak D match, TRBD1 (5 bases). Germline values: CDR1 SGHRS, CDR2 YFSETQ. The CDR3 length is 15 residues. V lost 2 bases, J lost 5 bases, and 16 bases lay in between. CDR3: CASSFLWGGEYGYTF. CDR3 nucleotides: TGCGCCAGCAGCTTCCTTTGGGGAGGGGAGTATGGCTACACCTTC.

A few counts support this clone. The chain combines TRBV29-1 with TRBJ2-6; TRBD1 is a possible D gene (5 bases). The germline V gene encodes CDR1 SQVTM and CDR2 ANQGSEA. V lost 8 bases, J lost 0 bases, and 14 bases lay in between. The CDR3 totals 15 residues. The chain's CDR3 is CSFSKGVSGANVLTF. The CDR3 region has the DNA TGCAGCTTTTCCAAAGGGGTCTCTGGGGCCAACGTCCTGACTTTC.